This T cell receptor beta chain was obtained from a study of blood T cell repertoires in COVID-19. Study as a whole: The United States, Italy and Spain provided the acute and convalescent COVID-19 samples. In each case, the material was cDNA or gDNA derived from T cells, B-cell-depleted T cells, or PBMCs.

The CDR3 has 13 amino acids. V lost 4 bases, J lost 6 bases, and 10 bases lay in between. Germline V lookup: CDR1 SGHDN, CDR2 FVKESK. The method was immunoSEQ multiplex PCR; TCRdb's version includes in-frame clones alone and lacks a portion of them. The sample yields some 200,000 clones, 85% to 90% seen once. While infection was still active, Seattle patients were enrolled and then followed longitudinally. The sequenced material came from peripheral blood. The rearrangement links TRBV14 to TRBJ1-5; no reliable D call. This sequence originates from a woman aged 70-85 years with COVID-19, enrolled during active disease. The CDR3 is CASSLYSGQPQHF. The CDR3 DNA reads TGTGCCAGCAGCCTTTATTCAGGTCAGCCCCAGCATTTT.